The next 18 T cell receptor beta chains were all read from a single sample in a study of cytomegalovirus exposure and HLA in healthy donors. In the PCR, 60 Vbeta and 13 Jbeta primers were used. Assay used: immunoSEQ multiplex PCR; TCRdb lists only in-frame clones, some missing. This sample has 90,000 to 150,000 clones, with around three quarters found just once. Material for sequencing was PBMCs. All receptors come from a human donor in good health.

This clone was seen just once. The chain combines TRBV6-1 with TRBJ2-3; D not resolved. V was shortened by 2 bases and J by 7 bases, with 7 bases between the two germline ends. This CDR3 spans 12 amino acids. Germline loops: CDR1 MNHNS, CDR2 SASEGT. CDR3 DNA sequence: TGTGCCAGCAGTGAACTCTCTTATACGCAGTATTTT. Amino acids: CASSELSYTQYF.

This chain joins TRBV5-1 and TRBJ2-6; D remains ambiguous. Germline V lookup: CDR1 SGHRS, CDR2 YFSETQ. The CDR3 has 14 amino acids. V was shortened by 7 bases and J by 0 bases, with 8 bases between the two germline ends. The CDR3 loop is CASALSSGANVLTF. CDR3 sequence (DNA): TGCGCCAGCGCTCTGAGCTCTGGGGCCAACGTCCTGACTTTC.

V and J are TRBV9 and TRBJ1-3; D not certain. Trimming stripped 7 bases from V and 4 bases from J, with 12 bases between. The CDR3 is made up of 13 amino acids. Germline CDR1 and CDR2: SGDLS and YYNGEE. CDR3 loop: CASSEVGGNTIYF. CDR3 in DNA: TGTGCCAGCTCTGAGGTCGGAGGAAACACCATATATTTT.

V gene TRBV29-1 combines with J gene TRBJ1-1, with a tentative D call TRBD1 (6 bases). Germline loops: CDR1 SQVTM, CDR2 ANQGSEA. The CDR3 sequence is 12 residues long. Trimming removed 5 bases at V and 7 bases at J, with 14 bases between. The CDR3 DNA follows: TGCAGCGTTCCCGCCGGACAGTTTGAAGCTTTCTTT. This translates into CSVPAGQFEAFF.

V gene TRBV28 combines with J gene TRBJ1-1; 7 bases fit TRBD1. The CDR3 loop spans 15 amino acids. The ends lost 2 bases at V and 4 bases at J; junction bases unmatched: 7. Germline CDR1 reads MDHEN; CDR2 reads SYDVKM. The CDR3 DNA sequence: TGTGCCAGCAGTTTAGTTAAGGGGGCGAGCACTGAAGCTTTCTTT. It yields the protein CASSLVKGASTEAFF.

In its sample, this clone was seen a few times. CDR3 DNA: TGTGCCAGCAGTTTCTACGGGGGGGGTGCCTACGAGCAGTACTTC. Protein sequence: CASSFYGGGAYEQYF. The V gene is TRBV6-5, the J gene TRBJ2-7, with 8 bases lining up with TRBD2. Germline V gene sequence: CDR1 MNHEY, CDR2 SVGAGI. This CDR3 is 15 amino acids long. Trimming cost V 4 bases and J 2 bases; bases outside gene matches: 7.

This clone was seen a single time. This chain joins TRBV19 and TRBJ2-3; no definite D call. The CDR3 runs 12 residues. Between the trimmed V and J ends, which lost 6 bases and 6 bases, there was a span of 10 bases. In germline, CDR1 is LNHDA, CDR2 SQIVND (reference sequence). In DNA, the CDR3 is TGTGCCAGTAGCACTGGGCTGGATACGCAGTATTTT. Protein product: CASSTGLDTQYF. Full variable domain (remainder filled in from reference TRBV19 and TRBJ2-3): DGGITQSPKYLFRKEGQNVTLSCEQNLNHDAMYWYRQDPGQGLRLIYYSQIVNDFQKGDIAEGYSVSREKKESFPLTVTSAQKNPTAFYLCASSTGLDTQYFGPGTRLTVL.

This sequence joins TRBV6-6 and TRBJ2-2, with 8 bases that match TRBD1. Germline lookup yields CDR1 MNHNY and CDR2 SVGAGI (reference sequence). V dropped 7 bases and J dropped 1; count of bases not matched to a gene: 2. The CDR3 is 14 amino acids. This CDR3 reads CASIRGQNTGELFF. Here the CDR3 DNA reads TGTGCCAGCATCAGGGGGCAGAACACCGGGGAGCTGTTTTTT.

This chain joins TRBV7-8 and TRBJ2-1; TRBD1 agrees at 7 bases. The CDR3 has 15 residues. V shed 5 bases and J 0 bases; nucleotides not matched to a gene: 4. Germline lookup yields CDR1 SGHVS and CDR2 FQNEAQ. CDR3 protein: CASSETGSSYNEQFF. The CDR3 coding sequence is TGTGCCAGCAGCGAGACAGGGAGCTCCTACAATGAGCAGTTCTTC.

V is TRBV19 and J is TRBJ2-1; 10 nucleotides align to TRBD2. J lost 3 bases, V lost 3 bases, and 5 bases had no gene match. The germline CDR1 and CDR2 sequences are LNHDA and SQIVND (reference sequence). CDR3 length: 16 residues. The CDR3 is CASSILTSGFYNEQFF. In DNA form, the CDR3 reads TGTGCCAGTAGTATTTTGACTAGCGGGTTCTACAATGAGCAGTTCTTC.

The chain links TRBV25-1 to TRBJ2-7; D is perhaps TRBD2 (5 bases). Trimming removed 4 bases at V and 7 bases at J, with 23 bases between. The CDR3 sequence is 16 residues long. Germline CDR1 is MGHDK and CDR2 is SYGVNS. CDR3 bases: TGTGCCAGCAGTGCATTAGGCGCGGGCCCAATGGGGGAGCAGTACTTC. Translation gives CASSALGAGPMGEQYF.

This clone was seen once. The genes are TRBV7-8 and TRBJ1-6; D is unresolved. Trimming took 1 base from V and 10 from J, leaving 8 bases between them. This CDR3 is built from 13 residues. Germline V lookup: CDR1 SGHVS, CDR2 FQNEAQ. CDR3 coding DNA: TGTGCCAGCAGCTTAGACGGCGGGTCACCCCTCCACTTT. It translates to CASSLDGGSPLHF.

This chain links TRBV19 with TRBJ1-6; TRBD1 aligns across 10 bases. CDR3 size: 15 residues. Germline trimming cut 6 bases from V and 9 bases from J; bases unmatched to any gene: 8. The V gene's germline CDR1 is LNHDA and CDR2 SQIVND (reference sequence). The CDR3 spells CASRMGQGTSSPLHF. The CDR3 DNA reads as TGTGCCAGTAGAATGGGACAGGGGACGAGTTCACCCCTCCACTTT.

The V and J genes are TRBV6-1 and TRBJ2-1, with 10 bases lining up with TRBD2. This CDR3 has 16 residues. The germline gives CDR1 MNHNS, CDR2 SASEGT. J lost 2 bases, V lost 2 bases, and 3 bases had no gene match. The DNA of the CDR3 is TGTGCCAGCAGTGAAAACCTAGCGGGGGCCTACAATGAGCAGTTCTTC. Translation: CASSENLAGAYNEQFF.

The chain carries TRBV5-5 and TRBJ1-5; D unclear. This CDR3 spans 18 amino acids. The V gene lost 0 bases and the J gene lost 3 bases, with 19 bases spanning the gap. Germline V gene data show CDR1 as SGHKS and CDR2 as YYEKEE (reference sequence). The CDR3 loop reads CASSLEIGGVGNNQPQHF. The CDR3 DNA sequence: TGTGCCAGCAGCTTGGAAATAGGCGGGGTTGGTAACAATCAGCCCCAGCATTTT. Drawing the rest from reference TRBV5-5 and TRBJ1-5, the complete variable domain is DAGVTQSPTHLIKTRGQQVTLRCSPISGHKSVSWYQQVLGQGPQFIFQYYEKEERGRGNFPDRFSARQFPNYSSELNVNALLLGDSALYLCASSLEIGGVGNNQPQHFGDGTRLSIL.

The chain recombines TRBV18 with TRBJ1-5; D ambiguous. Germline CDR1 reads KGHSH; CDR2 reads LQKENI. The CDR3 loop spans 13 amino acids. V lost 5 bases to trimming and J lost 4 bases, with 9 bases between them. CDR3 DNA: TGTGCCAGCTCAAATCAGGAAAATCAGCCCCAGCATTTT. It specifies CASSNQENQPQHF.

The V call is TRBV27, the J call TRBJ2-7; 9 bases are a match to TRBD2. Germline V CDR1 and CDR2: MNHEY, SMNVEV (reference sequence). The CDR3 consists of 19 residues. The J segment lost 2 bases and the V segment lost 5 bases, leaving 19 bases of the junction unmatched. The DNA of the CDR3 is TGTGCCAGCAGTCCCCTCCAAATATTAGCGGGAGCAAGGACCTACGAGCAGTACTTC. This translates into CASSPLQILAGARTYEQYF.

This chain links TRBV11-3 with TRBJ2-2; D gene unclear. V dropped 6 bases and J dropped 0 bases, with 8 bases sitting between them. The CDR3 runs to 14 residues. Germline values: CDR1 SGHNT, CDR2 YENEEA. CDR3 residues: CASSPTANTGELFF. The CDR3 DNA reads TGTGCCAGCAGTCCAACGGCGAACACCGGGGAGCTGTTTTTT.